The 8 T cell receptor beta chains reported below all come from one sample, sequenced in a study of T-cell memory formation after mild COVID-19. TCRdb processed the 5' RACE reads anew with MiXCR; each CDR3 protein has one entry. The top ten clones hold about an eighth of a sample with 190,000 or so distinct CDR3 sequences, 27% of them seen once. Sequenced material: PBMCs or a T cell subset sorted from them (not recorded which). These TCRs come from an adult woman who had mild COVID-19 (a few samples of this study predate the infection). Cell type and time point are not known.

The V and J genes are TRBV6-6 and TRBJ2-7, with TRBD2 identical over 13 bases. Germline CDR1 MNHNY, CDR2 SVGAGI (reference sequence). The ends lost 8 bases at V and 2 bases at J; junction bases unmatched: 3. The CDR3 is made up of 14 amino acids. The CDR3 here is CASSGLAGAYEQYF. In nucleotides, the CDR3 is TGTGCCAGCTCAGGACTAGCGGGGGCCTACGAGCAGTACTTC.

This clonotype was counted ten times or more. CDR3: CASSSKIQRTSGGSTDTQYF. CDR3 DNA sequence: TGTGCCAGCAGCTCCAAAATCCAACGGACTAGCGGGGGGTCCACAGATACGCAGTATTTT. This rearrangement joins TRBV7-2 to TRBJ2-3; 14 bases map to TRBD2. Germline-derived CDR1 and CDR2 are SGHTA and FQGNSA. The CDR3 has 20 residues. V lost 4 bases, J lost 2 bases, and 14 bases stayed unmatched.

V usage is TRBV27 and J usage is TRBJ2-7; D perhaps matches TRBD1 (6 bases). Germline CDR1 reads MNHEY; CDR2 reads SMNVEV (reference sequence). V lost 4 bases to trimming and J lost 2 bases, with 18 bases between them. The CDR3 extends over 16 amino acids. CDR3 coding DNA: TGTGCCAGCAGTTCAGGAATGGACAGCCTTCCCTACGAGCAGTACTTC. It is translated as CASSSGMDSLPYEQYF.

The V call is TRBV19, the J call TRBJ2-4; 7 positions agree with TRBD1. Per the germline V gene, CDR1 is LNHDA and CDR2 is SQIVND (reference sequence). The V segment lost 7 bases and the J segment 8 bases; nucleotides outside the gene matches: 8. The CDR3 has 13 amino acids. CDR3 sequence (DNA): TGTGCCAGTATCGGGACAGTGAATTACATTCAGTACTTC. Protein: CASIGTVNYIQYF.

The CDR3 is CASSLIPGTSWTDTQYF. Written as DNA, the CDR3 is TGTGCCAGCAGCTTGATTCCCGGGACTAGCTGGACAGATACGCAGTATTTT. V and J are TRBV11-2 and TRBJ2-3, with 9 bases lining up with TRBD2. Germline V gene lookup returns CDR1 SGHAT and CDR2 FQNNGV. Losses at the gene ends were 3 bases for V and 3 bases for J; bases not matched to a gene: 10. This CDR3 region has 17 residues.

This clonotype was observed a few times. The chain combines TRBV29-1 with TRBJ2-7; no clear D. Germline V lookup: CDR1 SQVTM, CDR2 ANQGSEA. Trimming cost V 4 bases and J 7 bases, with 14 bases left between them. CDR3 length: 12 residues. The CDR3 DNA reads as TGCAGCGTTGTGACCAGTGTCGGGGAGCAGTACTTC. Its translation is CSVVTSVGEQYF.

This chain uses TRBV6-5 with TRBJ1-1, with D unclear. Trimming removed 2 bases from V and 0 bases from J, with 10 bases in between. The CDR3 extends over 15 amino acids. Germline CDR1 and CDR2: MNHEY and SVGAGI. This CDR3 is CASSYGGRMNTEAFF. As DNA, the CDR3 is TGTGCCAGCAGTTACGGCGGACGGATGAACACTGAAGCTTTCTTT.

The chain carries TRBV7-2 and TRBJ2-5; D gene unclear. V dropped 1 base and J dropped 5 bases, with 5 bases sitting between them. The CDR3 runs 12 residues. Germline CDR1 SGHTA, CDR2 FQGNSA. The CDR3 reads CASSLVMETQYF. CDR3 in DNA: TGTGCCAGCAGCTTAGTAATGGAGACCCAGTACTTC.